This T cell receptor (beta chain) was sequenced for a study of early T cells in non-severe SARS-CoV-2 infection. Study at large: Bulk RNA from unsorted whole blood was sequenced; chains were unpaired.

Researchers tagged individual cDNA molecules with unique molecular identifiers. TCRdb processed the 5' RACE reads anew with MiXCR; each CDR3 protein has one entry. This sample yields 84,000 or so distinct CDR3 sequences, of which 13% to 15% are seen a single time; 9.5% to 12% belongs to the top ten. The germline gives CDR1 SGHDT, CDR2 YYEEEE. The length of the CDR3 is 17 residues. J lost 3 bases, V lost 1 base, and 9 bases had no gene match. Regarding the study as a whole: Using VDJdb, the matching emphasized anti-spike CD8 responses while missing private and CD4 specificities.

A remark on this clonotype: What it recognizes is unknown.

The rearrangement joins TRBV5-6 to TRBJ2-1, with 8 nucleotides matching TRBD1. The sample comprised whole blood. The origin of this receptor is an adult who was a healthcare worker with PCR-confirmed SARS-CoV-2 infection or an uninfected control (not recorded which). The chain's CDR3 is CASSLIRGPTLYNEQFF. CDR3 bases: TGTGCCAGCAGCTTGATCAGGGGGCCCACTCTCTACAATGAGCAGTTCTTC.